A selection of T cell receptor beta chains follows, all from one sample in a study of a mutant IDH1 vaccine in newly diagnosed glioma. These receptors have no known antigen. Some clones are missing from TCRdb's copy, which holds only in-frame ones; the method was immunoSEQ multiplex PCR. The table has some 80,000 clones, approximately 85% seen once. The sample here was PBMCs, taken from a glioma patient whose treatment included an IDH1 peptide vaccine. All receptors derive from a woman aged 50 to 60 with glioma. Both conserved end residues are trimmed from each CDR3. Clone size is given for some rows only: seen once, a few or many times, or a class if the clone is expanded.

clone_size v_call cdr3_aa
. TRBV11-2 ASSSGQGWQDTQY
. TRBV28 ASSRDQVWGEQF
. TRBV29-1 SVLPGTGAEKLF
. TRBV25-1 ASTHPGQGANQPQH
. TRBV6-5 ASSQGRYSGNTIY
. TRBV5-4 ASSPTSGPGNEQF
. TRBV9 ASSVSLAGVADTQY
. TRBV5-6 ASSLIAGNYEQY
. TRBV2 ASSEWVDGTQY
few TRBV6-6 ASSDSNQPQH
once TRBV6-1 ASREPPSEQF
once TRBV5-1 ASSDSTDTQY
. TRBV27 ASSLGTGAKNEQF
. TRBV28 ASSPKTGLGNTIY
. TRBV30 AWRGEFLGQTGNTIY
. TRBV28 ASSLWIGYGTQY
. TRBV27 ASSFGRGTNTGELF
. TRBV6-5 ASSYLGPVRGLF
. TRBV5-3 ARSPPGTGDEKLF
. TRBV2 ASSALGTGAYEQY
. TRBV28 ASSLTGRIYEQY
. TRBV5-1 ASSSGIAYFNEQF
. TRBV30 AWSVPSLREKLF
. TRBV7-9 ASSLEGAGYGYT
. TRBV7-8 ASSLRREGNEQF
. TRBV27 ASSLRGVGDEQF
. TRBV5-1 ASSLGGHPGEAQY
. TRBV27 ASSLKSPDGPKANEQF